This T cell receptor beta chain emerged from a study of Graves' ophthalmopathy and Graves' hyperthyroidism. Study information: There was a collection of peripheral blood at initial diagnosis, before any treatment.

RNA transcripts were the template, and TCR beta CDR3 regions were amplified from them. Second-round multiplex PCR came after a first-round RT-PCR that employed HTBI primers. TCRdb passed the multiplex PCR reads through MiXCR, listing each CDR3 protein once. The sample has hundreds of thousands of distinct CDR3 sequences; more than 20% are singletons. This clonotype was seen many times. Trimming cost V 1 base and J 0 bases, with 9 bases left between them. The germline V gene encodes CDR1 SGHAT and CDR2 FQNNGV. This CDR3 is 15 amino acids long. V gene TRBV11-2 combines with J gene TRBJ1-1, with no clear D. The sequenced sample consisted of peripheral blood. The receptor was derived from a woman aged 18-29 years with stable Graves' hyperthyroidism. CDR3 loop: CASSLGRIMNTEAFF. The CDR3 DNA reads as TGTGCCAGCAGCTTAGGAAGAATTATGAACACTGAAGCTTTCTTT.